The 10 T cell receptor beta chains listed next were all sequenced from one sample in a study of shared clonotypes between healthy human individuals (TCRdb year 2020). The method was the immunoSEQ multiplex PCR assay. The immuneACCESS repertoire file appears here via TCRdb, limited to in-frame rearrangements. These files lack a portion of the clones; in checked studies, under half of the deficit traces to unresolved V genes, and the cause of the others is not known. The sample records about 2,100,000 clones, approximately 94% of which are singletons. The ten largest clonotypes hold about 1.8% of the sample. For the CD8 naive samples, CD45RO-negative cells were positively selected for CCR7, yielding a CD45RA+CCR7+ population from which TemRA cells were excluded. Sequencing was carried out using naive CD8+ T cells from PBMCs. Taken with the paper, the label for cell subset or site translates to: CD45RA+CCR7+. The receptors stem from a man aged 18 to 29 in good health. Some clones in this sample may be carry-over from other donors' samples.

The chain uses TRBV5-8 and TRBJ2-7; 7 nucleotides agree with TRBD1. The CDR3 has 15 residues. In germline, CDR1 is SGHTS, CDR2 YDEGEE. After removal of 4 bases from V and 2 bases from J, the junction contained 9 bases not matched to a gene. CDR3 bases: TGTGCCAGCAGCGTCCGGGACAGCCTAACCTACGAGCAGTACTTC. Residues: CASSVRDSLTYEQYF. The full variable domain, completed using reference TRBV5-8 and TRBJ2-7, is EAGVTQSPTHLIKTRGQQATLRCSPISGHTSVYWYQQALGLGLQFLLWYDEGEERNRGNFPPRFSGRQFPNYSSELNVNALELEDSALYLCASSVRDSLTYEQYFGPGTRLTVT.

The table lists this clone with a count of one. CDR3 loop: CASSLGGGGGYEQYF. CDR3 in DNA: TGTGCCAGCAGCTTGGGAGGGGGCGGAGGATACGAGCAGTACTTC. The rearrangement links TRBV5-6 to TRBJ2-7, with 7 positions matching TRBD1. This CDR3 spans 15 amino acids. The germline gives CDR1 SGHDT, CDR2 YYEEEE. V lost 0 bases, J lost 4 bases, and 7 bases stayed unmatched.

V usage is TRBV4-3 and J usage is TRBJ1-5; D remains unclear. V shed 5 bases and J shed 0 bases, with 11 bases lying between them. From germline, CDR1 is LGHNA and CDR2 YSLEER. The CDR3 loop spans 15 amino acids. The DNA for the CDR3 is TGCGCCAGCAGCATAGACATAACTAGCAATCAGCCCCAGCATTTT. Amino acid sequence: CASSIDITSNQPQHF.

The CDR3 here is CASSLSLLAEQFF. CDR3 DNA: TGTGCCAGCAGTTTATCGTTACTAGCGGAGCAGTTCTTC. J is TRBJ2-1 and V is TRBV27; 7 bases map to TRBD2. The CDR3 spans 13 residues. Losses at the gene ends were 0 bases for V and 10 bases for J; bases not matched to a gene: 3. The germline V gene encodes CDR1 MNHEY and CDR2 SMNVEV (reference sequence).

This clone was counted a single time. V and J are TRBV9 and TRBJ2-3, with D possibly TRBD2 on 6 matching bases. The CDR3 extends over 16 amino acids. Deletions cut 0 bases from V and 5 bases from J, with 16 bases between. Germline V gene data show CDR1 as SGDLS and CDR2 as YYNGEE. This chain's CDR3 is CASSVGSAGWEDTQYF. CDR3 nucleotides: TGTGCCAGCAGCGTAGGATCTGCGGGATGGGAAGATACGCAGTATTTT.

The chain joins TRBV19 to TRBJ2-7, with TRBD2 identical over 8 bases. After removal of 3 bases from V and 1 base from J, the junction contained 8 bases not matched to a gene. The CDR3 is 16 amino acids. The germline V gene has CDR1 LNHDA and CDR2 SQIVND (reference sequence). The CDR3 DNA sequence: TGTGCCAGTAGTATCTCTCCGGCTAGCGGGTCCTACGAGCAGTACTTC. This gives the protein CASSISPASGSYEQYF. Using reference TRBV19 and TRBJ2-7 for the parts outside the CDR3, the full variable domain is DGGITQSPKYLFRKEGQNVTLSCEQNLNHDAMYWYRQDPGQGLRLIYYSQIVNDFQKGDIAEGYSVSREKKESFPLTVTSAQKNPTAFYLCASSISPASGSYEQYFGPGTRLTVT.

The CDR3: CASSSPGRGNEQFF. CDR3 sequence (DNA): TGCGCCAGCAGCTCGCCGGGACGCGGAAATGAGCAGTTCTTC. The gene calls are TRBV4-1 and TRBJ2-1; D is possibly TRBD1 or TRBD2 (5 bases each). Germline V gives CDR1 MGHRA, CDR2 YSYEKL. Trimming cost V 5 bases and J 7 bases, with 15 bases left between them. The CDR3 is made up of 14 amino acids.

This sequence joins TRBV6-5 and TRBJ1-2; possible D gene TRBD1, 5 bases. Germline assignment: CDR1 MNHEY and CDR2 SVGAGI. V was shortened by 4 bases and J by 6 bases, with 15 bases between the two germline ends. This CDR3 region has 14 residues. DNA for the CDR3: TGTGCCAGCAGTTTCGGGGGAGGGATGGATGGCTACACCTTC. Its protein product is CASSFGGGMDGYTF.

The rearrangement joins TRBV7-3 to TRBJ2-5, with 10 positions matching TRBD2. V was pared by 3 bases and J by 4 bases, with 5 bases of the junction left unmatched. The CDR3 has 15 amino acids. Germline CDR1 is SGHTA and CDR2 is FQGTGA. Here the CDR3 reads CASSFGAGGIETQYF. The CDR3 nucleotides read TGTGCCAGCAGCTTCGGAGCGGGAGGGATAGAGACCCAGTACTTC.

The chain employs TRBV7-9 and TRBJ2-5; D might be TRBD2 (5 bases). The CDR3 spans 15 residues. The germline V gene has CDR1 SEHNR and CDR2 FQNEAQ (reference sequence). Trimming took 5 bases from V and 5 from J, leaving 18 bases between them. The CDR3 bases are TGTGCCAGCAGCCCTCAGGAGGAGGTACGGGAGACCCAGTACTTC. Residues: CASSPQEEVRETQYF.